The rows below give T cell receptor beta chains drawn from one sample of a study of cytomegalovirus exposure and HLA in healthy donors. Produced via immunoSEQ multiplex PCR; TCRdb's table is partial and in-frame only. The sample lists roughly 200,000 clones, 70% to 80% occurring once. The material sequenced was PBMCs. All receptors come from a middle-aged woman in good health and CMV-seronegative. CDR3s include the opening cysteine and the closing phenylalanine or tryptophan. D genes are given only for firm matches. Where a row states a size, it is once, few, many or the class of an expanded clone; other rows omit it.

abundance: -; d_gene: TRBD2; j_gene: TRBJ2-3; v_gene: TRBV7-9; CDR3aa: CASSLLSGGVSDTQYF; CDR3nt: TGTGCCAGCAGCTTACTAAGCGGGGGGGTCTCAGATACGCAGTATTTT
abundance: -; d_gene: TRBD2; j_gene: TRBJ2-7; v_gene: TRBV7-2; CDR3aa: CASSSSPSGAPREQYF; CDR3nt: TGTGCCAGCAGCTCTTCTCCTAGCGGGGCCCCCCGGGAGCAGTACTTC
abundance: -; d_gene: TRBD2; j_gene: TRBJ2-1; v_gene: TRBV7-8; CDR3aa: CASSLVARLAVNEQFF; CDR3nt: TGTGCCAGCAGCTTAGTGGCCAGACTAGCGGTCAATGAGCAGTTCTTC
abundance: once; d_gene: TRBD1; j_gene: TRBJ1-1; v_gene: TRBV19; CDR3aa: CASSGTGGEVTEAFF; CDR3nt: TGTGCCAGTAGCGGGACAGGGGGCGAGGTCACTGAAGCTTTCTTT
abundance: -; d_gene: -; j_gene: TRBJ1-2; v_gene: TRBV27; CDR3aa: CASSPVVAFYGYTF; CDR3nt: TGTGCCAGCAGTCCTGTTGTAGCCTTCTATGGCTACACCTTC
abundance: few; d_gene: -; j_gene: TRBJ1-5; v_gene: TRBV6-1; CDR3aa: CASSDGVGGAQPQHF; CDR3nt: TGTGCCAGCAGTGACGGTGTTGGGGGCGCGCAGCCCCAGCATTTT
abundance: -; d_gene: TRBD2; j_gene: TRBJ2-5; v_gene: TRBV5-1; CDR3aa: CASSFAGTSGEETQYF; CDR3nt: TGCGCCAGCAGCTTTGCGGGGACTAGCGGGGAAGAGACCCAGTACTTC
abundance: -; d_gene: TRBD2; j_gene: TRBJ2-2; v_gene: TRBV30; CDR3aa: CARARRELTGELFF; CDR3nt: TGTGCACGGGCGCGGCGGGAGCTGACCGGGGAGCTGTTTTTT
abundance: -; d_gene: -; j_gene: TRBJ1-2; v_gene: TRBV5-6; CDR3aa: CASSPRGGGYTF; CDR3nt: TGTGCCAGCAGCCCACGTGGAGGAGGCTACACCTTC
abundance: -; d_gene: TRBD1; j_gene: TRBJ1-1; v_gene: TRBV2; CDR3aa: CASSLTGTDTEAFF; CDR3nt: TGTGCCAGCAGCTTGACAGGGACAGACACTGAAGCTTTCTTT
abundance: -; d_gene: TRBD1; j_gene: TRBJ1-5; v_gene: TRBV30; CDR3aa: CAWSTGGQPQHF; CDR3nt: TGTGCCTGGTCAACAGGGGGCCAGCCCCAGCATTTT
abundance: -; d_gene: -; j_gene: TRBJ1-4; v_gene: TRBV6-1; CDR3aa: CASSEAPRAEKLFF; CDR3nt: TGTGCCAGCAGTGAAGCTCCTAGAGCTGAAAAACTGTTTTTT
abundance: -; d_gene: -; j_gene: TRBJ2-7; v_gene: TRBV27; CDR3aa: CASSLYLGSSYEQYF; CDR3nt: TGTGCCAGCAGTTTATACCTAGGTAGCTCCTACGAGCAGTACTTC
abundance: -; d_gene: TRBD2; j_gene: TRBJ2-7; v_gene: TRBV5-4; CDR3aa: CASSPPGLAGYEQYF; CDR3nt: TGTGCCAGCAGCCCCCCGGGACTAGCGGGTTACGAGCAGTACTTC
abundance: -; d_gene: -; j_gene: TRBJ1-5; v_gene: TRBV21-1; CDR3aa: CASSTYGQGNGNQPQHF; CDR3nt: TGTGCCAGCAGCACATATGGACAGGGGAATGGCAATCAGCCCCAGCATTTT
abundance: -; d_gene: TRBD1; j_gene: TRBJ1-5; v_gene: TRBV6-5; CDR3aa: CASIGQGHQPQHF; CDR3nt: TGTGCCAGCATTGGACAGGGTCATCAGCCCCAGCATTTT
abundance: -; d_gene: TRBD1; j_gene: TRBJ1-5; v_gene: TRBV19; CDR3aa: CATDRDSLNQPQHF; CDR3nt: TGTGCCACCGACCGGGACAGTCTCAATCAGCCCCAGCATTTT
abundance: -; d_gene: -; j_gene: TRBJ2-7; v_gene: TRBV5-1; CDR3aa: CASSLGGTGRVGEQYF; CDR3nt: TGCGCCAGCAGCTTAGGTGGAACAGGGAGGGTTGGGGAGCAGTACTTC
abundance: -; d_gene: -; j_gene: TRBJ1-5; v_gene: TRBV11-2; CDR3aa: CASSTGGLNQPQHF; CDR3nt: TGTGCCAGCAGCACCGGAGGCCTCAATCAGCCCCAGCATTTT
abundance: -; d_gene: -; j_gene: TRBJ2-5; v_gene: TRBV21-1; CDR3aa: CASSLTSRQETQYF; CDR3nt: TGTGCCAGCAGCCTAACTAGCAGACAAGAGACCCAGTACTTC
abundance: -; d_gene: -; j_gene: TRBJ2-4; v_gene: TRBV6-5; CDR3aa: CASSSDRRSIQYF; CDR3nt: TGTGCCAGCAGTTCCGACAGGCGGAGCATTCAGTACTTC
abundance: -; d_gene: TRBD2; j_gene: TRBJ2-1; v_gene: TRBV9; CDR3aa: CASGALAGLGEQFF; CDR3nt: TGTGCCTCCGGGGCGCTAGCGGGATTGGGTGAGCAGTTCTTC
abundance: -; d_gene: TRBD2; j_gene: TRBJ2-3; v_gene: TRBV5-5; CDR3aa: CASSSRLAGTDTQYF; CDR3nt: TGTGCCAGCAGCTCCAGACTAGCGGGCACAGATACGCAGTATTTT
abundance: -; d_gene: -; j_gene: TRBJ2-2; v_gene: TRBV5-1; CDR3aa: CASSLPGSNTGELFF; CDR3nt: TGCGCCAGCAGCTTACCCGGTTCGAACACCGGGGAGCTGTTTTTT
abundance: -; d_gene: TRBD1; j_gene: TRBJ2-2; v_gene: TRBV15; CDR3aa: CATSRVGTASPNTGELFF; CDR3nt: TGTGCCACCAGCAGAGTTGGGACAGCGAGCCCGAACACCGGGGAGCTGTTTTTT
abundance: -; d_gene: TRBD2; j_gene: TRBJ2-7; v_gene: TRBV15; CDR3aa: CATSRADGGGAQYF; CDR3nt: TGTGCCACCAGCAGAGCTGACGGCGGGGGGGCCCAGTACTTC
abundance: -; d_gene: -; j_gene: TRBJ1-5; v_gene: TRBV7-2; CDR3aa: CASSLRAGANQPQHF; CDR3nt: TGTGCCAGCAGCTTAAGGGCAGGGGCGAATCAGCCCCAGCATTTT
abundance: -; d_gene: -; j_gene: TRBJ2-2; v_gene: TRBV2; CDR3aa: CASSDRGPMNTGELFF; CDR3nt: TGTGCCAGCAGTGACAGGGGACCTATGAACACCGGGGAGCTGTTTTTT
abundance: -; d_gene: TRBD1; j_gene: TRBJ1-2; v_gene: TRBV7-2; CDR3aa: CASSRDRVGFGYTF; CDR3nt: TGTGCCAGCAGCCGGGACAGGGTAGGGTTTGGCTACACCTTC
abundance: -; d_gene: TRBD2; j_gene: TRBJ2-1; v_gene: TRBV11-3; CDR3aa: CASSTGTSGPYNEQFF; CDR3nt: TGTGCCAGCAGCACCGGAACTAGCGGGCCTTACAATGAGCAGTTCTTC
abundance: -; d_gene: TRBD1; j_gene: TRBJ2-1; v_gene: TRBV7-2; CDR3aa: CASSLRGPSYNEQFF; CDR3nt: TGTGCCAGCAGCTTAAGGGGGCCTTCCTACAATGAGCAGTTCTTC
abundance: -; d_gene: TRBD1; j_gene: TRBJ2-6; v_gene: TRBV11-2; CDR3aa: CASTRDRAGANVLTF; CDR3nt: TGTGCCAGCACGCGGGACAGGGCTGGGGCCAACGTCCTGACTTTC
abundance: -; d_gene: TRBD2; j_gene: TRBJ2-3; v_gene: TRBV5-1; CDR3aa: CASSLGRATSGADTQYF; CDR3nt: TGCGCCAGCAGCTTGGGTCGAGCGACTAGCGGGGCAGATACGCAGTATTTT
abundance: -; d_gene: -; j_gene: TRBJ2-3; v_gene: TRBV2; CDR3aa: CASSPPSDTQYF; CDR3nt: TGTGCCAGCAGCCCCCCCTCAGATACGCAGTATTTT
abundance: -; d_gene: -; j_gene: TRBJ2-1; v_gene: TRBV10-3; CDR3aa: CAIKTNLGSTNSYNEQFF; CDR3nt: TGTGCCATTAAGACCAACCTCGGCTCCACTAACTCCTACAATGAGCAGTTCTTC